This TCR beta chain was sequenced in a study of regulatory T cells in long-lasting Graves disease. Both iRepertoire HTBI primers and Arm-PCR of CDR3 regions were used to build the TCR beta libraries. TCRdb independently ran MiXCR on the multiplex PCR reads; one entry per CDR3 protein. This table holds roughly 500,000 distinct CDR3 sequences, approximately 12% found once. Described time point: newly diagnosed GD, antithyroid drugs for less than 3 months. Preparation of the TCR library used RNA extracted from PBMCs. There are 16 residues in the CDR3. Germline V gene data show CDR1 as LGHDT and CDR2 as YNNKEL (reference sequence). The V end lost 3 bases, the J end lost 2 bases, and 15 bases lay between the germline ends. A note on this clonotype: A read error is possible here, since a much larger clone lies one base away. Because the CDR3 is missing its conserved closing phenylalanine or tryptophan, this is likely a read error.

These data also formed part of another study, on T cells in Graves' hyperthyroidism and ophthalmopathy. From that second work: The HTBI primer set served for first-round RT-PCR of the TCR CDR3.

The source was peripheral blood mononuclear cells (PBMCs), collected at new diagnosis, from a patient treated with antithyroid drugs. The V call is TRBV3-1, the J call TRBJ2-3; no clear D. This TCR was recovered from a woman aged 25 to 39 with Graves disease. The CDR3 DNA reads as TGTGCCAGCAGCCACTACGGGCGATCGTCCACAGATACGCAGTATCTT. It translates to CASSHYGRSSTDTQYL.